These 11 T cell receptor beta chains came from one sample sequenced in a study of molecular identifiers for immune sequencing clone quantification. TCRdb ran MiXCR on the PCR reads and lists one entry per CDR3 protein. The data show some 680,000 distinct CDR3 sequences, around 25% seen once. Material: naive CD8+ T cells from blood, with Jurkat cell RNA spiked in. The subset was: FACS-sorted CD8+CD4-CCR7+CD45RA+ naive T cells. These receptors were collected from a human donor in good health. Some libraries in this study had Jurkat cell RNA spiked in.

Note on this clonotype: This may be a read error, as it is one base from a much larger clone. The chain links TRBV30 to TRBJ2-2, with D perhaps being TRBD1 or TRBD2 (5 bases each). This CDR3 comprises 12 residues. Germline lookup yields CDR1 GTSNPN and CDR2 SVGIG (reference sequence). CDR3: CASVGGAGDLFF. CDR3 bases: TGTGCCTCGGTCGGTGGGGCCGGGGACCTGTTTTTT.

V gene TRBV11-2 combines with J gene TRBJ2-7; D might be TRBD1 (5 bases). This CDR3 region has 16 residues. Trimming cost V 5 bases and J 3 bases, with 20 bases left between them. Germline V lookup: CDR1 SGHAT, CDR2 FQNNGV. CDR3 nucleotide sequence: TGTGCCAGCAGCCCACCGGCTGGACATGGTGACTACGAGCAGTACTTC. Translating gives CASSPPAGHGDYEQYF.

This clonotype was recorded many times. The CDR3 here is CASSSLAGAVADTQYF. The DNA for the CDR3 is TGTGCCAGCAGCTCCTTAGCGGGAGCTGTGGCAGATACGCAGTATTTT. The chain combines TRBV7-2 with TRBJ2-3; 9 bases agree with TRBD2. The CDR3 contains 16 residues. Looked up from germline, CDR1 is SGHTA and CDR2 is FQGNSA. V gave up 4 bases and J gave up 4 bases; unmatched junction bases: 9.

This clonotype was seen ten or more times. The rearrangement uses TRBV5-4 and TRBJ2-7; 9 positions match TRBD2. Germline CDR1 reads SGHNT; CDR2 reads YYREEE (reference sequence). The CDR3 consists of 15 residues. V shed 0 bases, J shed 0 bases, and the junction held 1 base outside the gene matches. The CDR3 bases are TGTGCCAGCAGCTTGGGTAGCGGGAGCTCCTACGAGCAGTACTTC. Its protein product is CASSLGSGSSYEQYF.

In its sample, this clonotype was seen many times. This chain uses TRBV28 with TRBJ2-5; 9 bases map to TRBD2. CDR3 length: 14 residues. CDR1 is MDHEN and CDR2 is SYDVKM in the germline V gene. V shed 7 bases and J 2 bases; nucleotides not matched to a gene: 5. As DNA, the CDR3 is TGTGCCAGCACCCAGGGACTAGCTCAAGAGACCCAGTACTTC. Encoded protein: CASTQGLAQETQYF.

V is TRBV20-1 and J is TRBJ1-1; D is ambiguous. Trimming removed 5 bases from V and 0 bases from J, with 16 bases in between. The CDR3 sequence is 15 residues long. Germline CDR1 reads DFQATT; CDR2 reads SNEGSKA (reference sequence). The CDR3 protein is CSARPASSMNTEAFF. CDR3 sequence (DNA): TGCAGTGCTCGTCCGGCCAGTTCTATGAACACTGAAGCTTTCTTT.

This chain links TRBV20-1 with TRBJ1-6; no clear D gene. CDR1 DFQATT and CDR2 SNEGSKA come from the germline V gene (reference sequence). Deletions cut 2 bases from V and 3 bases from J, with 14 bases between. This CDR3 comprises 16 residues. CDR3 sequence: CSARTREDYYNSPLHF. CDR3 nucleotides: TGCAGTGCTAGAACCAGAGAAGATTACTATAATTCACCCCTCCACTTT.

Remarks on this clonotype: A much larger clone lies one base from this, so it may be a read error. The rearrangement uses TRBV11-2 and TRBJ2-7; 11 nucleotides align to TRBD1. Germline-derived CDR1 and CDR2 are SGHAT and FQNNGV. The CDR3 loop spans 14 amino acids. The V and J ends lost 4 bases and 5 bases, in that order; junction bases with no gene match: 4. The CDR3 region has the DNA TGTGCCAGCAGCTCCTGGGGACAGGGGGACGAGCAGTACTTC. Translation: CASSSWGQGDEQYF.

The genes are TRBV27 and TRBJ1-5; 7 nucleotides line up with TRBD1. The length of the CDR3 is 12 residues. J was trimmed by 16 bases and V by 2 bases; bases with no gene match: 8. Germline values: CDR1 MNHEY, CDR2 SMNVEV (reference sequence). The CDR3 DNA reads as TGTGCCAGCAGTTTAGATGGACAGGCAAAACATTTT. Encoded protein: CASSLDGQAKHF.

CDR3 sequence reads: CANSEGGTTGELFF. CDR3 in DNA: TGTGCCAACAGTGAGGGGGGGACGACCGGGGAGCTGTTTTTT. V usage is TRBV5-3 and J usage is TRBJ2-2, with a possible D match to TRBD2 (7 bases). TRBV5-3 is an open reading frame, and its role is uncertain. Trimming left V 9 bases short and J 5 bases short, with 17 bases between. This CDR3 is 14 amino acids long.

Turning to this clonotype: This could be a read error, since a much larger clone is one nucleotide away. This chain uses TRBV12-3 or TRBV12-4 with TRBJ1-1, with unresolved D. The CDR3 loop spans 13 amino acids. CDR3 residues: CASSLIMNSEAFF. The CDR3 DNA is TGTGCCAGCAGTTTAATTATGAACTCTGAAGCTTTCTTT.